These 6 T cell receptor beta chains share one sample of origin, sequenced in a study of T cells in Graves' hyperthyroidism and ophthalmopathy. RNA transcripts served as the template for amplifying TCR beta CDR3 regions. First-round RT-PCR of the TCR CDR3 relied on the HTBI primer set. TCRdb re-called the multiplex PCR reads with MiXCR, one entry per CDR3 protein. The sample lists hundreds of thousands of distinct CDR3 sequences, around 38% occurring once. Sequenced input: blood. These receptors were collected from a man between 18 and 35 years old with Graves' hyperthyroidism.

V gene TRBV19 combines with J gene TRBJ2-7; TRBD1 matches at 8 bases. Unmatched junction bases numbered 3, after V lost 2 bases and J lost 0 bases. This CDR3 region has 15 residues. Looked up from germline, CDR1 is LNHDA and CDR2 is SQIVND (reference sequence). The CDR3 spells CASSINQGASYEQYF. Written as DNA, the CDR3 is TGTGCCAGTAGTATAAACCAGGGGGCCTCCTACGAGCAGTACTTC.

To note about this clonotype: This may be a read error: a much more frequent sequence differs by one nucleotide. This chain joins TRBV7-6 and TRBJ2-7, with no clear D. The CDR3 covers 14 residues. CDR1 and CDR2 (germline): SGHVS, FNYEAQ. The CDR3 nucleotides are TGTGCCAGCAACTTATGGCCAGAAACCTACGAGCAGTACTTC. Its protein is CASNLWPETYEQYF.

This sequence joins TRBV19 and TRBJ1-5, with D tentatively TRBD1 or TRBD2 (5 bases each). The J call may be mistaken, given a closer DNA end match to TRBJ2-3. This CDR3 spans 16 amino acids. The germline V gene encodes CDR1 LNHDA and CDR2 SQIVND (reference sequence). The CDR3 sequence is CASSGPRGRDPSTQYF. CDR3 coding DNA: TGTGCCAGTAGTGGGCCGAGGGGCAGGGACCCCAGTACGCAGTATTTT.

Comment on this clonotype: Possible read error: a much larger clone is one base away. The CDR3 ends on some other residue instead of the conserved phenylalanine or tryptophan, so this is likely a read error. This chain connects TRBV14 to TRBJ1-6, with D perhaps TRBD1 (6 bases). The CDR3 extends over 16 amino acids. CDR1 and CDR2 from the germline V gene are SGHDN and FVKESK. Trimming removed 1 base at V and 6 bases at J, with 13 bases between. CDR3 amino acids: CASSQVRGAGNSPLHL. The DNA for the CDR3 is TGTGCCAGCAGCCAAGTCAGGGGAGCGGGTAATTCACCCCTCCACCTT.

The V and J genes are TRBV27 and TRBJ1-3, with 10 bases matching TRBD1. V shed 5 bases, J shed 4 bases, and the junction held 5 bases outside the gene matches. The germline V gene has CDR1 MNHEY and CDR2 SMNVEV (reference sequence). CDR3 length equals 15 residues. The CDR3 sequence is CASSRDRGSGNTIYF. The DNA for the CDR3 is TGTGCCAGCAGTCGGGACAGGGGATCGGGAAACACCATATATTTT.

The CDR3 is CASSIGGRLYEQYF. The CDR3 nucleotides are TGTGCCAGTAGTATAGGCGGGAGACTCTACGAGCAGTACTTC. The chain couples TRBV19 to TRBJ2-7, with 7 bases matching TRBD2. The J segment lost 3 bases and the V segment lost 1 base, leaving 3 bases of the junction unmatched. Per the germline V gene, CDR1 is LNHDA and CDR2 is SQIVND (reference sequence). The CDR3 has 14 residues.